This paragraph covers one TCR beta chain sequence. Its antigen is unknown. The data stem from a study of blood T cells in healthy people across ages. Whole-study context: About one barcoded TCR beta cDNA was captured per two T cells.

The CDR3 spans 14 residues. Trimming took 3 bases from V and 6 from J; bases not matched to a gene: 7. Per the germline V gene, CDR1 is LGHNA and CDR2 is YSLEER. Broader study findings: Per million T cells, TCR beta diversity dropped about linearly as age rose.

The second PCR ran roughly 6 to 11 cycles with a sample-barcoded 5' primer and J-beta primers. TCRdb re-called the 5' RACE reads through MiXCR, storing one row per CDR3 protein. This sample has around 870,000 distinct CDR3 sequences, with under 35% found just once. Sequencing used blood. This clonotype originated in a woman aged 80 or older in good health. The chain combines TRBV4-3 with TRBJ1-2; 7 positions match TRBD1. CDR3 amino acids: CASSHRGGMDGYTF. In nucleotides, the CDR3 is TGCGCCAGCAGCCACAGGGGGGGGATGGATGGCTACACCTTC.